The 27 T cell receptor beta chains presented below share a single source sample, sequenced in a study of shared clonotypes between healthy human individuals. The method was immunoSEQ multiplex PCR; TCRdb's version includes in-frame clones alone and lacks a portion of them. The sample includes roughly 530,000 clones, 95% to 97% of them seen just once. Material for sequencing was naive CD4+ T cells sorted from blood. Subset specified: CD45RA+ positively selected. These receptor sequences come from a woman aged 25 to 39 in good health.

This chain's CDR3 is CASSPRGAVDYNEQFF. In DNA form, the CDR3 reads TGTGCCAGTAGTCCCCGCGGGGCAGTCGACTACAATGAGCAGTTCTTC. The chain combines TRBV19 with TRBJ2-1, with a weak D call TRBD2 (6 bases). The V gene's germline CDR1 is LNHDA and CDR2 SQIVND (reference sequence). This CDR3 spans 16 amino acids. Trimming left V 5 bases short and J 3 bases short, with 17 bases between.

The CDR3 DNA sequence: TGTGCCAGCACCGTCTTCGATGGGGCCAAAAACATTCAGTACTTC. Translating gives CASTVFDGAKNIQYF. This chain links TRBV28 with TRBJ2-4; the D is unclear. Between the trimmed V and J ends, which lost 7 bases and 1 base, there was a span of 14 bases. Germline lookup yields CDR1 MDHEN and CDR2 SYDVKM. CDR3 length equals 15 residues.

The chain uses TRBV2 and TRBJ2-7, with D unresolved. Deletions cut 2 bases from V and 6 bases from J, with 5 bases between. The CDR3 runs 11 residues. Looked up from germline, CDR1 is SNHLY and CDR2 is FYNNEI. The CDR3 loop is CASSENSEQYF. The CDR3 region has the DNA TGTGCCAGCAGTGAAAATTCCGAGCAGTACTTC.

The chain recombines TRBV19 with TRBJ1-3; no definite D call. The CDR3 sequence is 18 residues long. Germline CDR1 is LNHDA and CDR2 is SQIVND (reference sequence). Trimming took 6 bases from V and 0 from J, leaving 21 bases between them. CDR3 region: CASSLEGPQLSSGNTIYF. CDR3 DNA sequence: TGTGCCAGTAGCCTGGAAGGACCGCAACTGAGCTCTGGAAACACCATATATTTT.

The rearrangement links TRBV27 to TRBJ2-1, with D tentatively TRBD1 or TRBD2 (5 bases each). V lost 0 bases and J 11 bases, leaving 14 bases between the germline ends. Germline V gives CDR1 MNHEY, CDR2 SMNVEV (reference sequence). CDR3 size: 14 residues. CDR3 in amino acids: CASSLSLAWGQQFF. The CDR3 DNA reads TGTGCCAGCAGTTTATCGCTAGCCTGGGGCCAGCAGTTCTTC.

This chain joins TRBV29-1 and TRBJ2-7; D call uncertain. The CDR3 is 11 residues long. V was shortened by 6 bases and J by 0 bases, with 6 bases between the two germline ends. Germline CDR1 and CDR2: SQVTM and ANQGSEA. CDR3 coding DNA: TGCAGCGTAGTATCCTCCTACGAGCAGTACTTC. Amino acids: CSVVSSYEQYF.

The CDR3 DNA reads TGTGCCAGCAGCCCCGGGGGGGTCCGTCAGCCCCAGCATTTT. The encoded protein is CASSPGGVRQPQHF. This sequence joins TRBV7-2 and TRBJ1-5; the D gene is possibly TRBD1 (5 bases). Germline V CDR1 and CDR2: SGHTA, FQGNSA. CDR3 length equals 14 residues. V lost 5 bases and J lost 6, with 14 bases in between.

This clone was seen just once. The rearrangement links TRBV5-4 to TRBJ2-6, with D possibly being TRBD1 (5 bases). The V gene lost 4 bases and the J gene lost 0 bases, with 8 bases spanning the gap. From germline, CDR1 is SGHNT and CDR2 YYREEE (reference sequence). CDR3 length: 15 residues. CDR3 protein: CASSRQFSGANVLTF. CDR3 nucleotide sequence: TGTGCCAGCAGCCGACAGTTCTCTGGGGCCAACGTCCTGACTTTC.

The chain couples TRBV19 to TRBJ1-2; 7 nucleotides match TRBD1. Unmatched junction bases numbered 5, after V lost 7 bases and J lost 3 bases. Germline V gene data show CDR1 as LNHDA and CDR2 as SQIVND (reference sequence). This CDR3 is 13 amino acids long. The CDR3, as DNA: TGTGCCAGTACTCGGACAGGCCACTATGGCTACACCTTC. It encodes CASTRTGHYGYTF. The variable domain in full, completed from reference TRBV19 and TRBJ1-2, reads DGGITQSPKYLFRKEGQNVTLSCEQNLNHDAMYWYRQDPGQGLRLIYYSQIVNDFQKGDIAEGYSVSREKKESFPLTVTSAQKNPTAFYLCASTRTGHYGYTFGSGTRLTVV.

The chain combines TRBV6-6 with TRBJ1-1; D is uncertain. The germline CDR1 and CDR2 sequences are MNHNY and SVGAGI (reference sequence). The V end was cut by 2 bases, the J end by 0 bases, with 10 bases between. The CDR3 has 15 amino acids. CDR3 DNA sequence: TGTGCCAGCAGTTACGCCTCTAACATGAACACTGAAGCTTTCTTT. It codes for CASSYASNMNTEAFF.

The DNA of the CDR3 is TGTGCCAGCAGCTTCGGGACTTTAGGGATGAGTGAGCAGTACTTC. Its translation: CASSFGTLGMSEQYF. V is TRBV7-9 and J is TRBJ2-5; D perhaps matches TRBD2 (6 bases). Germline CDR1 and CDR2: SEHNR and FQNEAQ (reference sequence). Trimming left V 3 bases short and J 11 bases short, with 22 bases between. This CDR3 is built from 15 residues.

The chain has TRBV27 and TRBJ2-1, with 13 bases aligning to TRBD2. Germline CDR1 reads MNHEY; CDR2 reads SMNVEV (reference sequence). The V segment lost 6 bases and the J segment 7 bases; nucleotides outside the gene matches: 18. CDR3 length: 19 residues. CDR3 nucleotide sequence: TGTGCCAGCAGCCCCCTCATCATCCGGACTAGCGGGAGAAAAAATGAGCAGTTCTTC. Translating it yields CASSPLIIRTSGRKNEQFF.

The chain links TRBV2 to TRBJ2-3, with a weak D call TRBD1 (6 bases). CDR3 length: 16 residues. Per germline, CDR1 SNHLY and CDR2 FYNNEI. The V and J ends lost 3 bases and 2 bases respectively, with 15 bases between them. CDR3 sequence (DNA): TGTGCCAGCAGTGAGACCGGGACAACCCTCACAGATACGCAGTATTTT. This encodes CASSETGTTLTDTQYF.

The chain links TRBV7-3 to TRBJ2-1, with 11 bases fitting TRBD2. The germline V gene has CDR1 SGHTA and CDR2 FQGTGA. The V and J ends lost 6 bases and 7 bases, in that order; junction bases with no gene match: 8. This CDR3 region has 15 residues. DNA for the CDR3: TGTGCCAGCAGTTCCGGGACTAGCGGAGTTAATGAGCAGTTCTTC. It is translated as CASSSGTSGVNEQFF. The variable domain in full, completed from reference TRBV7-3 and TRBJ2-1, reads GAGVSQTPSNKVTEKGKYVELRCDPISGHTALYWYRQSLGQGPEFLIYFQGTGAADDSGLPNDRFFAVRPEGSVSTLKIQRTERGDSAVYLCASSSGTSGVNEQFFGPGTRLTVL.

The V call is TRBV6-1, the J call TRBJ1-5; D remains unclear. The germline V and J ends were trimmed by 6 bases and 7 bases, with 19 bases remaining between them. In germline, CDR1 is MNHNS, CDR2 SASEGT. The CDR3 is made up of 15 amino acids. CDR3 DNA sequence: TGTGCCAGCAGGCCGCGTGGCGCCCCGGGCCAGCCCCAGCATTTT. It specifies CASRPRGAPGQPQHF.

V and J are TRBV5-1 and TRBJ1-1; D remains unclear. Trimming took 3 bases from V and 3 from J, leaving 12 bases between them. This CDR3 region has 14 residues. In germline, CDR1 is SGHRS, CDR2 YFSETQ. The CDR3: CASSWGTWDTEAFF. For the CDR3, the DNA is TGCGCCAGCAGCTGGGGAACGTGGGACACTGAAGCTTTCTTT.

The V and J genes are TRBV7-9 and TRBJ2-3; TRBD2 aligns across 10 bases. The CDR3 totals 15 residues. From germline, CDR1 is SEHNR and CDR2 FQNEAQ (reference sequence). V gave up 3 bases and J gave up 3 bases; unmatched junction bases: 3. DNA of the CDR3: TGTGCCAGCAGCTTCCTAGCGGGAGTGACAGATACGCAGTATTTT. Residues: CASSFLAGVTDTQYF.

This chain uses TRBV29-1 with TRBJ2-5; TRBD2 matches 11 bases. J lost 6 bases, V lost 5 bases, and 14 bases had no gene match. This CDR3 spans 16 amino acids. Germline V gene lookup returns CDR1 SQVTM and CDR2 ANQGSEA. CDR3 nucleotides: TGCAGCGTTTATCCAACGGAGACTAGCGGGAATCAGACCCAGTACTTC. It translates to CSVYPTETSGNQTQYF.

The gene calls are TRBV28 and TRBJ1-2; D not resolved. Trimming pared 8 bases from V and 4 bases from J, leaving 17 bases between. Germline V CDR1 and CDR2: MDHEN, SYDVKM. The CDR3 spans 14 residues. CDR3 nucleotide sequence: TGTGCCAGCTCACCAGGCCCCTCCGTCTATGGCTACACCTTC. It is translated as CASSPGPSVYGYTF.

The CDR3 region has the DNA TGTGCCAGTAGCCCCTCAAGTTATAGCAATCAGCCCCAGCATTTT. It codes for CASSPSSYSNQPQHF. The chain links TRBV19 to TRBJ1-5; D is unclear. The CDR3 has 15 residues. The V and J ends lost 6 bases and 0 bases respectively, with 12 bases between them. Germline CDR1 is LNHDA and CDR2 is SQIVND (reference sequence).

The chain couples TRBV19 to TRBJ1-5, with a tentative D call TRBD1 (5 bases). Between the trimmed V and J ends, which lost 7 bases and 2 bases, there was a span of 27 bases. CDR1 and CDR2 from the germline V gene are LNHDA and SQIVND (reference sequence). The CDR3 is made up of 19 amino acids. The CDR3, as DNA: TGTGCCAGTACCCCTGGGGCAGGGAGGCGTTTCGGAGGCAATCAGCCCCAGCATTTT. Its protein product is CASTPGAGRRFGGNQPQHF.

The CDR3 spells CASSIGGYWTNEQFF. The CDR3 nucleotides read TGTGCCAGTAGTATAGGGGGCTATTGGACCAATGAGCAGTTCTTC. V usage is TRBV19 and J usage is TRBJ2-1; D might be TRBD1 (5 bases). This CDR3 has 15 amino acids. Germline CDR1 LNHDA, CDR2 SQIVND (reference sequence). Trimming stripped 1 base from V and 6 bases from J, with 13 bases between.

The chain combines TRBV7-9 with TRBJ2-3; D possibly corresponds to TRBD2 (5 bases). In germline, CDR1 is SEHNR, CDR2 FQNEAQ (reference sequence). The CDR3 covers 14 residues. The V gene lost 3 bases and the J gene lost 0 bases, with 7 bases spanning the gap. The CDR3: CASSFTRSTDTQYF. For the CDR3, the DNA is TGTGCCAGCAGCTTCACTAGAAGCACAGATACGCAGTATTTT.

The chain recombines TRBV28 with TRBJ2-5; 9 positions agree with TRBD1. The J call may be in error: the DNA end matches TRBJ2-7 better. Germline assignment: CDR1 MDHEN and CDR2 SYDVKM. This CDR3 has 16 residues. The CDR3 protein is CASSAPGTGSSYEQYF. The CDR3 DNA reads TGTGCCAGCAGTGCTCCCGGGACAGGGTCCTCCTACGAGCAGTACTTC.

The rearrangement uses TRBV10-1 and TRBJ1-1; TRBD1 matches 12 bases. Losses at the gene ends were 6 bases for V and 5 bases for J; bases not matched to a gene: 7. Germline V gene data show CDR1 as WNHNN and CDR2 as SYGVQD (reference sequence). This CDR3 is 15 amino acids long. In DNA form, the CDR3 reads TGCGCCAGCAGGGGACAGGGGGCTCTAGGGACTGAAGCTTTCTTT. Amino acid sequence: CASRGQGALGTEAFF.

The gene calls are TRBV23-1 and TRBJ2-2; 9 bases match TRBD1. TRBV23-1 is known as an ORF, though its function is uncertain. This CDR3 spans 17 amino acids. V dropped 8 bases and J dropped 1; count of bases not matched to a gene: 11. In DNA, the CDR3 is TGCGCCAGCGCCAGGCACGAGGGACAGGGGAACACCGGGGAGCTGTTTTTT. As protein: CASARHEGQGNTGELFF.

V gene TRBV6-6 combines with J gene TRBJ2-7, with 8 bases fitting TRBD2. Germline lookup yields CDR1 MNHNY and CDR2 SVGAGI (reference sequence). CDR3 length: 14 residues. Trimming took 4 bases from V and 6 from J; bases not matched to a gene: 8. DNA for the CDR3: TGTGCCAGCAGTTCGAACCTACTAGCGGTCGAGCAGTACTTC. It encodes CASSSNLLAVEQYF.